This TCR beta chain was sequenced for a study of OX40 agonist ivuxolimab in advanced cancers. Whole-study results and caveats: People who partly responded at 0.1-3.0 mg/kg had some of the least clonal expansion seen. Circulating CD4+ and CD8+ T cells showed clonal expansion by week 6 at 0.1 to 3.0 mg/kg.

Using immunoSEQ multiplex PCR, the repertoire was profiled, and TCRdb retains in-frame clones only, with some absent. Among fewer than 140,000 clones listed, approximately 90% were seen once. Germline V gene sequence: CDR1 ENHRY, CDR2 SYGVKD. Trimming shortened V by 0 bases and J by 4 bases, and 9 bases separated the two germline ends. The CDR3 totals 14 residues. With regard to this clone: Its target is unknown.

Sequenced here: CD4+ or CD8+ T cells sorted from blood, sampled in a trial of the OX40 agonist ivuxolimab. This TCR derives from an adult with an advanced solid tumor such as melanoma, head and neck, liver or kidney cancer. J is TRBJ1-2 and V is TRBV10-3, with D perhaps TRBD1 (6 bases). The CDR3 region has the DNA TGTGCCATCAGTGAGTCGGGGGGCGCCTATGGCTACACCTTC. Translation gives CAISESGGAYGYTF.